The entry that follows covers one T cell receptor beta chain sequence. No antigen is known for it. The input lacks base qualities; no much larger clone sits a single base away. The library was produced with the immunoSEQ multiplex PCR assay. For the multiplex PCR, a mixture combining 60 forward primers for TCR Vbeta segments and 13 reverse primers for TCR Jbeta segments was used. Amplification of the CDR3 region of rearranged TCR beta genes was performed with a multiplex PCR assay on genomic DNA. The Illumina HiSeq System was used to sequence the amplified TCR beta libraries as 87-base-pair reads. Turning to the authors' computational methods: In a later analysis, some 80 million unique TCR beta chains were counted across the roughly 610 repertoires, and roughly 10 million of these chains were shared by at least two donors. A nearest-neighbor algorithm error-corrected the raw reads and collapsed the reads into unique sequences, merging closely related sequences to remove PCR and sequencing errors. V, D and J gene segments were assigned by aligning CDR3 sequences to IMGT reference sequences. For a sequence to be retained, a match of at least six nucleotides was required to both a V gene segment and a J gene segment. A rearrangement was called productive if the CDR3 had no stop codons and remained in frame with V and J, and every other rearrangement was called non-productive. Following IMGT convention, CDR3 was defined as the stretch from the second conserved V-encoded cysteine up to the conserved J-encoded phenylalanine. The earlier analysis of a few hundred of the donors excluded sequences that lacked an unambiguous match to a single V gene segment. An earlier analysis of approximately 590 of the donors called V segments functional above 56.7% productive rearrangements and segregating when the between-donor standard deviation exceeded 5%. A statistical classification framework was developed to diagnose cytomegalovirus status using the catalog of TCR beta chain sequences. A later analysis assigned V and J genes by comparing TCR nucleotide sequences with IMGT/GENE-DB human TR gene sequences. Using the TCRdist pipeline, a later analysis assigned CDR3 sequences along with most-parsimonious VDJ recombination scenarios. In a later analysis, every TCR beta chain was defined by the combination of its CDR3 amino acid sequence and its V-gene family, and reads without a unique V-gene family were dropped. A later analysis removed 600 or so highly shared, low-generation-probability nucleotide sequences to deal with suspected cross-contamination and a sequencing artifact. A later analysis calculated a clonal expansion index for each public chain from normalized within-repertoire ranks of inferred template counts. A later analysis computed generation probabilities with a VDJ recombination model fitted to out-of-frame rearrangements, and checked the results against IGoR. A later analysis scored TCR-TCR, TCR-HLA and TCR-CMV co-occurrence with hypergeometric tests, applying a repertoire-size bias correction to TCR pairs. False discovery rates were estimated in a later analysis by permuting HLA or CMV assignments 20 times. In a later analysis, co-occurring TCRs were grouped using DBSCAN, with TCRdist sequence similarity added in when clustering inside HLA-allele-positive subsets. Co-occurrence clustering excluded repertoires with fewer than 30,000 or more than 120,000 public chains, plus five with anomalous nucleotide sharing. This is the immuneACCESS table as TCRdb keeps it, with only in-frame sequences that have V and J called. A part of the clones is gone; compared with another copy, unresolved V genes explain less than half, and the rest is unexplained. V and J calls and clone size are copied from that table; D and trimming were computed from the DNA. The sample records fewer than 350,000 clones, 70% to 90% of which are singletons. Of the sample, roughly 2.1% is held by the ten largest clones.

This sample stems from a study of cytomegalovirus exposure and HLA in healthy donors (dated by TCRdb to 2016 to 2017). Notes on the research overall: An earlier analysis of some 600 of the donors reported around 280 Gb of sequence data and 95 million to 120 million unique TCR beta sequences obtained from around 190 million T cells. An early release covering roughly 640 HLA-typed donors comprised about 300 gigabases of sequencing data and approximately 85 million unique TCR sequences. The genetic ancestry cluster associated with self-reported Caucasian donors included over 65% of the roughly 400 genotyped donors. The study aimed to test whether cataloging public T cell receptors could reveal signatures of past pathogen exposure. The study profiled the T cell repertoires of hundreds of subjects by immunosequencing and related them to cytomegalovirus serostatus. Along with the approximately 600-subject first cohort, a separate validation cohort of around 110 different subjects was used. High-throughput TCR immunosequencing, statistical association of individual TCRs with disease status, and machine learning were combined to predict cytomegalovirus infection status. In a later analysis, previously published TCR beta repertoires from 600 to 850 donors were re-analyzed and high-resolution HLA genotyping was added so that TCR occurrence patterns could be studied. Rather than using new phenotypic data, the later analysis identified candidate immune exposures from TCR beta sequences and from how often those sequences occurred across donors. In an earlier analysis of 500 to 650 of the donors, high-throughput TCR beta sequencing was used to judge whether each TCR beta V gene segment behaved as functional or pseudogenic. Donor age, sex, ethnicity and CMV serostatus were collected together with the repertoire data. A later genetic analysis used genome-wide SNP genotypes for about three fifths of the 666 donors, treating that subset as a discovery cohort. All discovery cohort repertoires had been generated on a single sequencing platform. Both class I and class II loci were covered by HLA typing, at four-digit resolution. Typing coverage differed by locus: A, B, C, DRB1 and DQB1 were typed in roughly 620-630 donors, DQA1 in about 550, DPA1 in roughly 590, and DPB1 in 472. Roughly 5 DR-DQ haplotypes were treated as single units for association and clustering because of strong linkage in the cohort. On average, roughly 250,000 unique TCR beta nucleotide sequences were sequenced per donor among more than 350 genotyped donors of the cohort, with 15% to 20% of those sequences being non-productive. Study-wide conclusions, independent of this receptor: When HLA alleles, especially DR and DQ, strongly co-occurred, attributing TCR associations to individual alleles was difficult. In an earlier analysis of 587 of the donors, most TCR beta V segments were observed in productive rearrangements about 87% or about 30% of the time, broadly matching IMGT annotations. In the study, approximately 150 TCR beta chains were listed as associated with cytomegalovirus. Because the 87-base-pair reads could not distinguish some IMGT-functional V segments, including TRBV6-2 and TRBV6-3, those segments were excluded. According to a later analysis, parvovirus B19, influenza, CMV and Epstein-Barr virus appeared linked to several top co-occurrence clusters. Specific HLA alleles were associated with some 15,000 TCR beta sequences at a false discovery rate of 0.05 in a later analysis. Because counts were too low, fewer than 20 rarely observed V segments, including chromosome 9 orphons, were excluded from the earlier analysis of fewer than 650 of the donors. In both the original and validation cohorts, the classifier was reported to diagnose cytomegalovirus status with high specificity and sensitivity. CMV serostatus was the only immune exposure information available for the cohort. A group of highly shared sequence variants was considered likely to be a technical artifact of the sequencing pipeline. Linkage disequilibrium might explain the correlated functional status among segregating V segments, but an unknown experimental factor could not be ruled out. The cohort was sequenced for TCR beta chains only, and without alpha or paired-chain data the features that could be detected were limited. In a later analysis, HLA-associated TCR beta chains were found to be more clonally expanded and to have lower generation probabilities than equally common non-associated chains. A few of the identified cytomegalovirus-associated TCR beta chains were confirmed in vitro to be specific for cytomegalovirus antigens. V-gene and J-gene trimming of TCR beta chains was associated with a missense DCLRE1C variant in a later genetic analysis, and the association was replicated in an independent cohort. According to a later analysis, TCR association rates differed among HLA loci, with DRB1 alleles showing the most associated TCRs and HLA-C alleles showing the fewest. Because HLA typing was unavailable for some donors at each locus, only the typed subset was used in association tests. In a later genetic analysis, fewer N-insertions in productive TCRs were reported among donors in an Asian-associated ancestry cluster than the roughly 700-donor mean. Most TCR sequences were observed very rarely across donors, whereas some public TCRs were present in many individuals. A further reported finding was that TCR beta sequences accurately predicted the HLA-A and HLA-B alleles for most subjects in the first cohort. Presence/absence analyses assumed roughly uniform sequencing depth across donors, an assumption that may not hold. In a later analysis, most CMV-associated TCR beta chains were found to appear HLA-restricted, with HLA associations seemingly driven largely by CMV exposure. The authors suggested that the approach could potentially be generalized to other disease states and immunological phenotypes.

Germline trimming: 2 bases from V, 15 bases from J; junction bases outside gene matches: 14. There are 16 amino acids in the CDR3, from cysteine to phenylalanine inclusive. The read is trimmed to its CDR3 DNA, 48 bases read in frame from base 1. The cohort was made up of roughly 670 healthy bone marrow donors. At the time of sampling, every cohort member was nominally healthy, though immune exposures that went unrecorded were likely present. The donor tested CMV seronegative and was one of the 352 seronegative cohort members. A peripheral blood sample was collected from each donor, and TCR beta sequencing was performed on peripheral blood mononuclear cells. The Qiagen DNeasy Blood Extraction Kit was used to extract genomic DNA from the blood cell samples.

What was sequenced was PBMCs. Rearrangement joined TRBV23-1 to TRBJ1-5, with TRBD1 matching 12 junction bases. TRBV23-1 is sorted into the ORF group, with uncertain function. This sequence originates from a woman under 30 in good health and CMV-seronegative. The DNA sequence reads TGCGCCAGCAGTCAAAACGGGACAGGGGGCCGAGGTCGATCGCATTTT. This sequence encodes CASSQNGTGGRGRSHF.